This T cell receptor beta chain was sequenced during a study of a mutant IDH1 vaccine in newly diagnosed glioma. Study information: Previous care, which was radiotherapy, temozolomide, or both, most often involved both.

This clone was observed a handful of times. Its antigen remains unknown. The time point denotes: week 5, during vaccination. Vaccinated patients received 300 ug of mutant IDH1 20-mer peptide per dose, with topical imiquimod. This table comes from immunoSEQ multiplex PCR, and its TCRdb copy is limited to in-frame clones, with some not included. The sample lists about 51,000 clones, about three quarters occurring once. V was cut by 2 bases and J by 0 bases, with 14 bases left in between. The germline V gene encodes CDR1 KGHSH and CDR2 LQKENI. The CDR3 is 17 residues long. Study findings and constraints: Top peripheral T cell clonotype shifts appeared unrelated to pseudoprogression. Researchers report vaccine-induced immune responses in more than 90% of patients.

The source was PBMCs, collected from a glioma patient whose treatment included an IDH1 peptide vaccine. The TCR comes from a man aged 45-65 years with glioma. The chain carries TRBV18 and TRBJ1-5; D remains unclear. The CDR3 nucleotides are TGTGCCAGCTCACCAAAACCAAACCCCAATAGCAATCAGCCCCAGCATTTT. It encodes CASSPKPNPNSNQPQHF.